The 12 T cell receptor beta chains reported below all come from one sample, sequenced in a study of blood T cell repertoires in COVID-19. Generated by immunoSEQ multiplex PCR, the TCRdb table keeps only in-frame clones and is missing some. The sample yields around 150,000 clones, approximately 87% seen once. The specimen sequenced was peripheral blood. These receptors were collected from a man aged 45 to 65 with active COVID-19.

V and J are TRBV5-1 and TRBJ1-6; no definite D call. The CDR3 is 15 amino acids. V lost 6 bases and J 10 bases, leaving 20 bases between the germline ends. CDR1 is SGHRS, CDR2 YFSETQ, per germline. CDR3 bases: TGCGCCAGCACCCCCCAATTGGGTCCAGGATCACCCCTCCACTTT. This gives the protein CASTPQLGPGSPLHF.

The J gene is TRBJ2-7, the V gene TRBV12-5, with 7 nucleotides matching TRBD1. This CDR3 has 15 residues. From germline, CDR1 is LGHNT and CDR2 FRNRAP. V gave up 7 bases and J gave up 4 bases; unmatched junction bases: 13. The CDR3 DNA sequence: TGTGCTAGTGCCGAAACACAGGGGTTAACGTACGAGCAGTACTTC. Residues: CASAETQGLTYEQYF. The variable domain in full, with the rest retrieved from reference TRBV12-5 and TRBJ2-7, is DARVTQTPRHKVTEMGQEVTMRCQPILGHNTVFWYRQTMMQGLELLAYFRNRAPLDDSGMPKDRFSAEMPDATLATLKIQPSEPRDSAVYFCASAETQGLTYEQYFGPGTRLTVT.

The V call is TRBV2, the J call TRBJ2-2; 7 bases align to TRBD1. This CDR3 is 16 amino acids long. The J segment lost 0 bases and the V segment lost 5 bases, leaving 6 bases of the junction unmatched. CDR1 and CDR2 from the germline V gene are SNHLY and FYNNEI. CDR3 protein: CASSTGQGANTGELFF. The DNA of the CDR3 is TGTGCCAGCAGTACGGGCCAGGGGGCGAACACCGGGGAGCTGTTTTTT.

This sequence joins TRBV6-6 and TRBJ1-2, with 8 nucleotides matching TRBD1. Per the germline V gene, CDR1 is MNHNY and CDR2 is SVGAGI (reference sequence). With V trimmed by 5 bases and J by 8 bases, 13 bases remained unmatched. The CDR3 spans 15 residues. The CDR3 reads CASSNEGRGREGYTF. The CDR3 DNA reads TGTGCCAGCAGTAACGAGGGCAGGGGGCGGGAAGGCTACACCTTC.

The chain's CDR3 is CASSQPLSGAGNTIYF. The DNA for the CDR3 is TGTGCCAGCAGCCAACCTTTATCCGGGGCTGGAAACACCATATATTTT. The chain recombines TRBV3-1 (or the pseudogene TRBV3-2) with TRBJ1-3; D remains unclear. The length of the CDR3 is 16 residues. The germline V gene has CDR1 LGHDT and CDR2 YNNKEL (reference sequence). Trimming stripped 2 bases from V and 2 bases from J, with 13 bases between.

This clone was picked up a small number of times. The J gene is TRBJ1-5, the V gene TRBV7-9; D gene unclear. The CDR3 sequence is 12 residues long. V was clipped by 5 bases and J by 5 bases, with 7 bases between them. CDR1 is SEHNR and CDR2 is FQNEAQ in the germline V gene (reference sequence). CDR3 sequence reads: CASSHTDQPQHF. Here the CDR3 DNA reads TGTGCCAGCAGCCACACAGATCAGCCCCAGCATTTT.

The chain employs TRBV5-4 and TRBJ2-1, with 8 nucleotides matching TRBD2. The junction had 11 bases not matched to a gene; V was cut back by 3 bases and J by 0 bases. Germline CDR1 is SGHNT and CDR2 is YYREEE (reference sequence). CDR3 length equals 18 residues. CDR3 amino acids: CASSSLGSGMSSYNEQFF. In DNA, the CDR3 is TGTGCCAGCAGCTCCCTTGGTAGCGGGATGAGCTCCTACAATGAGCAGTTCTTC. The variable domain in full, with the rest retrieved from reference TRBV5-4 and TRBJ2-1, is ETGVTQSPTHLIKTRGQQVTLRCSSQSGHNTVSWYQQALGQGPQFIFQYYREEENGRGNFPPRFSGLQFPNYSSELNVNALELDDSALYLCASSSLGSGMSSYNEQFFGPGTRLTVL.

The J gene is TRBJ2-3, the V gene TRBV5-1, with 8 bases matching TRBD2. This CDR3 is 16 amino acids long. V lost 0 bases to trimming and J lost 1 base; unmatched junction nucleotides: 4. Germline CDR1 and CDR2: SGHRS and YFSETQ. The CDR3 region has the DNA TGCGCCAGCAGCTTGGATGCGGGGGGCGGCACAGATACGCAGTATTTT. Its protein product is CASSLDAGGGTDTQYF.

This clone was seen a handful of times. This chain connects TRBV27 to TRBJ1-6; 8 nucleotides line up with TRBD1. Trimming cost V 3 bases and J 10 bases; bases outside gene matches: 14. Germline V CDR1 and CDR2: MNHEY, SMNVEV (reference sequence). The CDR3 is 17 residues long. The CDR3 here is CASSFVDRVIRGSPLHF. CDR3 bases: TGTGCCAGCAGTTTTGTGGACAGGGTAATTCGTGGATCACCCCTCCACTTT.

The V call is TRBV9, the J call TRBJ2-2, with 8 bases that match TRBD2. This CDR3 region has 19 residues. Germline V gene sequence: CDR1 SGDLS, CDR2 YYNGEE. V was pared by 5 bases and J by 6 bases, with 21 bases of the junction left unmatched. This CDR3 reads CASSSGGAAQRKVPGELFF. The DNA of the CDR3 is TGTGCCAGCAGTTCCGGGGGGGCCGCGCAGAGGAAGGTTCCCGGGGAGCTGTTTTTT.

The chain uses TRBV7-9 and TRBJ1-1; D gene ambiguous. CDR1 is SEHNR, CDR2 FQNEAQ, per germline (reference sequence). V was trimmed by 8 bases and J by 5 bases, leaving 9 bases between them. The CDR3 has 11 residues. The CDR3 loop reads CASSPRTEAFF. CDR3 DNA sequence: TGTGCCAGCTCCCCTCGGACTGAAGCTTTCTTT.

The genes are TRBV5-5 and TRBJ2-6, with D possibly matching TRBD1 (7 bases). Trimming removed 4 bases at V and 2 bases at J, with 22 bases between. From germline, CDR1 is SGHKS and CDR2 YYEKEE (reference sequence). The CDR3 extends over 19 amino acids. The CDR3: CASSQGGLGKGPGANVLTF. The CDR3 region has the DNA TGTGCCAGCAGCCAGGGGGGATTGGGGAAGGGACCTGGGGCCAACGTCCTGACTTTC.